The present entry profiles one TCR beta chain with its context. The table came from immunoSEQ multiplex PCR; TCRdb's copy has only in-frame clones and leaves some out. The table includes tens of thousands of clones, 82% detected once. This record comes from a study of blood T cell repertoires in COVID-19. Sequencing used peripheral blood. This receptor was obtained from a human donor in a cohort sampled during active COVID-19.

The CDR3 DNA reads as TGTGCCAGCAGCTTAGGAACAGGCGGGATCACTGAAGCTTTCTTT. Translating gives CASSLGTGGITEAFF. The V and J genes are TRBV7-9 and TRBJ1-1; possible D gene TRBD1, 5 bases. This CDR3 comprises 15 residues. V was trimmed by 1 base and J by 4 bases, leaving 13 bases between them. Per germline, CDR1 SEHNR and CDR2 FQNEAQ (reference sequence).